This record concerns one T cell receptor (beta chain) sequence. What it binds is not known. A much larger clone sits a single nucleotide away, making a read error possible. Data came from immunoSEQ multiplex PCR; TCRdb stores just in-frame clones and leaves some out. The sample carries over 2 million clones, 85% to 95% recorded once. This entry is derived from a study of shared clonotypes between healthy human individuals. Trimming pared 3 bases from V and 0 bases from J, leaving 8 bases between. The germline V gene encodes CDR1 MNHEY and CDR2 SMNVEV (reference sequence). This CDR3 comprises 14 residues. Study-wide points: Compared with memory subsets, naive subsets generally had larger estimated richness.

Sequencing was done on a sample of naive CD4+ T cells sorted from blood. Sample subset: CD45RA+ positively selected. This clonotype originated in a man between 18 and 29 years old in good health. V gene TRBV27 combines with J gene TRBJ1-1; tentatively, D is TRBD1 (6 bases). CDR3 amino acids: CASSFGGLNTEAFF. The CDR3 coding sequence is TGTGCCAGCAGTTTTGGGGGCCTGAACACTGAAGCTTTCTTT.